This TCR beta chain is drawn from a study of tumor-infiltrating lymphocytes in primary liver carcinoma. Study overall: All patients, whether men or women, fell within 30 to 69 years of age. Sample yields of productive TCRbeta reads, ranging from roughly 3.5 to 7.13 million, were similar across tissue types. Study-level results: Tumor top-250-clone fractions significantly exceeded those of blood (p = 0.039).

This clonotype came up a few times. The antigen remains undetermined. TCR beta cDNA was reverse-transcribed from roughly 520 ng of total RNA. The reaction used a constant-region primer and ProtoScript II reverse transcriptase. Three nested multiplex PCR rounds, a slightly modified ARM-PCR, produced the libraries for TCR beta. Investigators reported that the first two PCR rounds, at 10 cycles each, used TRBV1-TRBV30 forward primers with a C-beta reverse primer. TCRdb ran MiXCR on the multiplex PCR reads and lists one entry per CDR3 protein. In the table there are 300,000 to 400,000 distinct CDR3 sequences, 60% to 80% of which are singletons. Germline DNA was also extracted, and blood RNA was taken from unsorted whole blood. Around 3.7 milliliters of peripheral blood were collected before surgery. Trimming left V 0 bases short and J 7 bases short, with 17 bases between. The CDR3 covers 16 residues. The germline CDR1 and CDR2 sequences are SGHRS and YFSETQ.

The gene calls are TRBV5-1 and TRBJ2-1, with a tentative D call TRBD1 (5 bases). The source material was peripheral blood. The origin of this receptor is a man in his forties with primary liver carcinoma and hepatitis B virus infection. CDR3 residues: CASSLGLQGTRNEQFF. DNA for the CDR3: TGCGCCAGCAGCTTGGGCTTGCAGGGAACGAGGAATGAGCAGTTCTTC.